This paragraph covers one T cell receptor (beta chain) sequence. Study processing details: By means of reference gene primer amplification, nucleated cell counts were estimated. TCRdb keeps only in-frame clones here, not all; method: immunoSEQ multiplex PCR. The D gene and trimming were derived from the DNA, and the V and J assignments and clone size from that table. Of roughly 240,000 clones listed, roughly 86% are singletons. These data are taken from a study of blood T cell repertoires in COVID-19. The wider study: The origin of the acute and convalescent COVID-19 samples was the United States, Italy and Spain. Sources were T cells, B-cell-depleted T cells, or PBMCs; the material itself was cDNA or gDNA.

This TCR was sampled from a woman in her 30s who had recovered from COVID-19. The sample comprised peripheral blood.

The CDR3 spells CSVGQGGTEAFF. CDR3 DNA sequence: TGCAGCGTCGGACAGGGAGGGACTGAAGCTTTCTTT. This chain joins TRBV29-1 and TRBJ1-1; 8 nucleotides align to TRBD1. J gave up 5 bases and V 6 bases, and 5 bases lay outside the gene matches. The CDR3 sequence is 12 residues long. The germline CDR1 and CDR2 sequences are SQVTM and ANQGSEA.